The clone carrying this T cell receptor beta chain has a handful of counts. The antigen remains undetermined. This sample stems from a study of T-cell memory formation after mild COVID-19. General study results and limits: The finding that pre-infection memory included some responding clones suggested that cross-reactive memory joined. CD4/CD8 balance characterized clones contracting day 15 to 85, and CD4+ skew characterized later expanders.

From the 5' RACE reads, TCRdb called clonotypes with MiXCR, one entry per CDR3 protein. The table has under 350,000 distinct CDR3 sequences, around 15% seen once. In germline, CDR1 is MNHNS, CDR2 SASEGT. V gave up 7 bases and J gave up 4 bases; unmatched junction bases: 7. The CDR3 spans 14 residues. This TCR was recovered from a man aged 18 to 29 who had mild COVID-19 (a few samples of this study predate the infection). Cell type and time point are not known. This rearrangement joins TRBV6-1 to TRBJ1-2; 9 bases align to TRBD1. The sample consisted of PBMCs or a T cell subset sorted from them (not recorded which). The CDR3 region has the DNA TGTGCCAGCACCACGGGACAGGGAGCCTATGGCTACACCTTC. Translated, it gives CASTTGQGAYGYTF.